The T cell receptor (beta chain) described here comes from a study of blood T cell repertoires in COVID-19. For the study at large: Spain, Italy and the United States supplied samples that represented acute and convalescent COVID-19. The cDNA or gDNA used as material had been derived from T cells, B-cell-depleted T cells, or PBMCs.

Original handling: Cell counts per sample came from amplifying reference gene primers. Data came from immunoSEQ multiplex PCR; TCRdb stores just in-frame clones and leaves some out. Clonal size and the V and J genes are those of that table, whereas D and trimming came from the DNA. The sample includes approximately 240,000 clones, around 90% seen only once; the top ten take approximately 12%. There are 18 residues in the CDR3. With 0 bases clipped from V and 3 bases from J, the junction kept 12 bases outside the gene matches. In germline, CDR1 is SGHAT, CDR2 FQNNGV. Input material: peripheral blood. This clonotype was obtained from a woman aged 18-29 years who had recovered from COVID-19. The chain links TRBV11-2 to TRBJ2-5; 8 bases match TRBD1. CDR3: CASSLDWWAGGSKETQYF. The CDR3, as DNA: TGTGCCAGCAGCTTAGATTGGTGGGCAGGGGGCAGTAAAGAGACCCAGTACTTC.